Sequencing of this T cell receptor (beta chain) was carried out in a study of type 1 regulatory T cells. Study information: This in vitro CD4 product, T-allo10, is enriched for Tr1 cells and alloantigen-specific.

Each CDR3 protein is one row after TCRdb ran MiXCR on the reads. The repertoire holds 24,000 or so distinct CDR3 sequences, with around 47% as singletons. After removal of 7 bases from V and 8 bases from J, the junction contained 12 bases not matched to a gene. The CDR3 is 14 amino acids. This clonotype was detected only once. Its antigen is not identified. The chain carries TRBV12-3 or TRBV12-4 and TRBJ1-2; 8 bases fit TRBD1. This TCR was sampled from a human donor in good health. The sequencing input was cultured T cells, either the whole culture or a sorted T cell fraction (not recorded which). The CDR3 coding sequence is TGTGCCAGCACTAGGGACAGGACCCTCGGAGGCTACACCTTC. This codes for CASTRDRTLGGYTF.